This T cell receptor (beta chain) was retrieved from a study of T cell responses to AZD1222 COVID-19 vaccine. Germline loops: CDR1 MDHEN, CDR2 SYDVKM. Germline trimming cut 7 bases from V and 0 bases from J; bases unmatched to any gene: 14. The CDR3 runs to 17 residues. With regard to this clone: Its antigen is currently unknown.

Second-dose timings of about 4 or about 12 weeks were pooled. Study results and caveats: It was only a handful of AZD1222 recipients who were seropositive at baseline. Clonal diversity may have been underestimated, and the donors were mostly white British, with more females than males.

Generated by immunoSEQ multiplex PCR, the TCRdb table keeps only in-frame clones and is missing some. The sample includes about 120,000 clones, about 92% of them seen just once. The chain has TRBV28 and TRBJ1-1; 7 nucleotides align to TRBD1. The TCR was taken from an adult who received the AZD1222 COVID-19 vaccine. The sequenced sample was peripheral blood, obtained 28 days after the second AZD1222 dose. CDR3 sequence: CASTHLKGQLMNTEAFF. The CDR3 DNA sequence: TGTGCCAGCACCCACTTAAAGGGACAGCTGATGAACACTGAAGCTTTCTTT.